Sequencing of this T cell receptor (beta chain) was carried out in a study of blood T cell repertoires in COVID-19. The wider study: Acute-phase and convalescent COVID-19 samples originated in the United States, Italy and Spain. The analysed material was cDNA or gDNA that came from T cells, B-cell-depleted T cells, or PBMCs.

In its sample, this clone was seen many times. Repertoires were generated with immunoSEQ multiplex PCR, while TCRdb's copy carries only in-frame clones and drops some. The sample shows more than 200,000 clones, approximately 80% of them seen only once. V lost 2 bases to trimming and J lost 1 base, with 6 bases between them. Germline CDR1 SEHNR, CDR2 FQNEAQ (reference sequence). The CDR3 loop spans 14 amino acids. Sequencing was carried out using peripheral blood. V and J are TRBV7-9 and TRBJ1-5, with no clear D. The TCR sequence derives from a man aged 80 or over with acute or convalescent COVID-19. CDR3 residues: CASSLSLSNQPQHF. CDR3 bases: TGTGCCAGCAGCTTAAGTCTAAGCAATCAGCCCCAGCATTTT.